Below are 27 T cell receptor beta chains sequenced from a single sample in a study of blood T cell repertoires in COVID-19. The repertoire was sequenced with immunoSEQ multiplex PCR; TCRdb's copy has only in-frame clones and lacks some. The top ten clones hold about 6.5% of a sample with 150,000 to 200,000 clones, roughly 77% of them seen once. The sample was peripheral blood. Source of these receptors: a woman in her thirties or forties with COVID-19, enrolled during active disease.

V is TRBV5-4 and J is TRBJ2-5; D gene uncertain. The CDR3 has 13 amino acids. Per the germline V gene, CDR1 is SGHNT and CDR2 is YYREEE (reference sequence). With 1 base removed from V and 5 bases from J, the gap between germline ends came to 9 bases. The CDR3 spells CASSLSAGETQYF. The DNA for the CDR3 is TGTGCCAGCAGCTTGAGCGCTGGGGAGACCCAGTACTTC.

V usage is TRBV6-2 or TRBV6-3 and J usage is TRBJ1-5; 10 bases are shared with TRBD1. Trimming at V came to 5 bases and at J to 7 bases, leaving 11 bases not matched to a gene. CDR1 and CDR2 (germline): MNHEY, SVGEGT. The CDR3 runs to 16 residues. The CDR3 DNA reads TGTGCCAGCAGTCCCACCCCGACAGGGGGCGTCCAGCCCCAGCATTTT. Protein: CASSPTPTGGVQPQHF.

The chain employs TRBV5-4 and TRBJ1-2; D gene uncertain. This CDR3 comprises 14 residues. CDR1 is SGHNT, CDR2 YYREEE, per germline (reference sequence). With 1 base removed from V and 7 bases from J, the gap between germline ends came to 14 bases. CDR3 nucleotides: TGTGCCAGCAGCTTGTTACATGTCGGGGTTGGCTACACCTTC. It translates to CASSLLHVGVGYTF.

This clone was seen only a few times. This rearrangement joins TRBV18 to TRBJ1-2, with 8 bases lining up with TRBD1. J gave up 3 bases and V 3 bases, and 3 bases lay outside the gene matches. This CDR3 region has 14 residues. Germline lookup yields CDR1 KGHSH and CDR2 LQKENI. The CDR3 sequence: CASSPSTGDYGYTF. CDR3 nucleotides: TGTGCCAGCTCACCCTCGACAGGGGACTATGGCTACACCTTC.

The gene calls are TRBV9 and TRBJ2-5; possible D gene TRBD2, 6 bases. The germline V gene has CDR1 SGDLS and CDR2 YYNGEE. CDR3 length: 16 amino acids. Trimming removed 0 bases from V and 1 base from J, with 13 bases in between. The CDR3 region is CASSVAMGGAQETQYF. The CDR3 nucleotides are TGTGCCAGCAGCGTAGCTATGGGCGGGGCCCAAGAGACCCAGTACTTC.

The rearrangement links TRBV3-1 (or the pseudogene TRBV3-2) to TRBJ1-4; 11 bases fit TRBD1. Germline CDR1 LGHDT, CDR2 YNNKEL (reference sequence). The V segment lost 0 bases and the J segment 10 bases; nucleotides outside the gene matches: 7. This CDR3 comprises 16 residues. CDR3 sequence: CASSQDPGQGAAKLFF. The CDR3 DNA sequence: TGTGCCAGCAGCCAAGATCCCGGACAGGGGGCTGCAAAACTGTTTTTT.

This rearrangement joins TRBV19 to TRBJ2-1, with 12 bases lining up with TRBD2. The CDR3 sequence is 18 residues long. CDR1 is LNHDA and CDR2 is SQIVND in the germline V gene (reference sequence). The junction had 7 bases not matched to a gene; V was cut back by 0 bases and J by 4 bases. The CDR3 coding sequence is TGTGCCAGTAGTATAGACCCCCTAGCGGGAGGGCTGTACAATGAGCAGTTCTTC. This translates into CASSIDPLAGGLYNEQFF.

J is TRBJ1-1 and V is TRBV5-1; D is ambiguous. The germline V gene has CDR1 SGHRS and CDR2 YFSETQ. With 5 bases removed from V and 3 bases from J, the gap between germline ends came to 17 bases. The CDR3 contains 15 residues. The CDR3 nucleotides are TGCGCCAGCAGTCGTAGCGCCTCGGAGCACACTGAAGCTTTCTTT. Translation: CASSRSASEHTEAFF. Full variable domain (remainder filled in from reference TRBV5-1 and TRBJ1-1): KAGVTQTPRYLIKTRGQQVTLSCSPISGHRSVSWYQQTPGQGLQFLFEYFSETQRNKGNFPGRFSGRQFSNSRSEMNVSTLELGDSALYLCASSRSASEHTEAFFGQGTRLTVV.

The V and J genes are TRBV7-8 and TRBJ2-7, with D possibly TRBD2 on 5 matching bases. CDR1 and CDR2 from the germline V gene are SGHVS and FQNEAQ. V lost 1 base, J lost 5 bases, and 21 bases lay in between. The CDR3 runs to 17 residues. CDR3 amino acids: CASSLGRYGQAANEQYF. CDR3 nucleotides: TGTGCCAGCAGCTTAGGAAGATACGGTCAAGCGGCAAACGAGCAGTACTTC.

This chain uses TRBV6-1 with TRBJ2-1, with 10 bases that match TRBD2. J was trimmed by 4 bases and V by 3 bases; bases with no gene match: 6. CDR1 and CDR2 from the germline V gene are MNHNS and SASEGT. CDR3 length: 16 residues. The CDR3 nucleotides are TGTGCCAGCAGTGAGGTTCTAGCGGGGGATTACAATGAGCAGTTCTTC. It is translated as CASSEVLAGDYNEQFF.

V usage is TRBV7-8 and J usage is TRBJ1-5; possibly TRBD1 for D (5 bases). Germline values: CDR1 SGHVS, CDR2 FQNEAQ. The CDR3 is made up of 17 amino acids. Trimming cost V 1 base and J 1 base, with 14 bases left between them. The CDR3 spells CASSLVIGGGSNQPQHF. For the CDR3, the DNA is TGTGCCAGCAGCTTAGTTATAGGCGGGGGGAGCAATCAGCCCCAGCATTTT.

The chain links TRBV10-1 to TRBJ2-1; TRBD1 agrees at 9 bases. The J segment lost 8 bases and the V segment lost 5 bases, leaving 7 bases of the junction unmatched. CDR1 is WNHNN, CDR2 SYGVQD, per germline (reference sequence). The CDR3 length is 14 residues. The DNA of the CDR3 is TGCGCCAGCAGTATACGACAGGGGGGGGATGAGCAGTTCTTC. Protein: CASSIRQGGDEQFF.

The J gene is TRBJ2-3, the V gene TRBV19; possible D gene TRBD2, 6 bases. CDR1 LNHDA and CDR2 SQIVND come from the germline V gene (reference sequence). The germline V and J ends were trimmed by 7 bases and 2 bases, with 19 bases remaining between them. CDR3 length equals 16 residues. The CDR3 sequence is CASNSRGGTPTDTQYF. CDR3 nucleotides: TGTGCCAGTAATTCGCGGGGCGGGACCCCCACAGATACGCAGTATTTT.

The rearrangement links TRBV5-1 to TRBJ1-1, with TRBD1 matching over 10 bases. The CDR3 totals 15 residues. The ends lost 2 bases at V and 6 bases at J; junction bases unmatched: 7. Germline CDR1 SGHRS, CDR2 YFSETQ. The DNA of the CDR3 is TGCGCCAGCAGCTTAGGGACAGGGGCGAAGGCTGAAGCTTTCTTT. Its translation: CASSLGTGAKAEAFF.

The V gene is TRBV6-5, the J gene TRBJ1-5; no firm D call. The CDR3 sequence is 13 residues long. Germline loops: CDR1 MNHEY, CDR2 SVGAGI. V was pared by 0 bases and J by 9 bases, with 9 bases between. CDR3 coding DNA: TGTGCCAGCAGTTACTCCCGGACTCGGCCCCAGCATTTT. Its protein is CASSYSRTRPQHF.

The chain carries TRBV5-1 and TRBJ1-2; 9 bases fit TRBD1. The CDR3 length is 15 residues. The V and J ends lost 0 bases and 6 bases, in that order; junction bases with no gene match: 6. The V gene's germline CDR1 is SGHRS and CDR2 YFSETQ. Written as DNA, the CDR3 is TGCGCCAGCAGCTTGGGACAGGGGGGGCCTAATGGCTACACCTTC. This codes for CASSLGQGGPNGYTF.

The chain joins TRBV12-5 to TRBJ2-1; D is unresolved. The ends were cut back, 3 bases at V and 5 bases at J, with 8 bases in the middle. Germline values: CDR1 LGHNT, CDR2 FRNRAP. There are 13 residues in the CDR3. CDR3 DNA: TGTGCTAGTGGTTTTGGCCCTGACAATGAGCAGTTCTTC. Its translation: CASGFGPDNEQFF.

The chain recombines TRBV6-2 or TRBV6-3 with TRBJ1-2; 8 nucleotides line up with TRBD1. Germline CDR1 is MNHEY and CDR2 is SVGEGT. Trimming took 5 bases from V and 6 from J; bases not matched to a gene: 2. This CDR3 has 12 residues. CDR3: CASSRDRNGYTF. The CDR3 coding sequence is TGTGCCAGCAGTCGGGACAGGAATGGCTACACCTTC.

The chain couples TRBV7-9 to TRBJ1-1, with D perhaps matching TRBD1 (5 bases). CDR3 size: 13 residues. V dropped 2 bases and J dropped 6 bases, with 10 bases sitting between them. The germline V gene has CDR1 SEHNR and CDR2 FQNEAQ (reference sequence). The CDR3 spells CASSLSPGAEAFF. The CDR3 bases are TGTGCCAGCAGCTTAAGCCCGGGGGCTGAAGCTTTCTTT.

The rearrangement uses TRBV2 and TRBJ2-3; 7 bases agree with TRBD2. CDR1 SNHLY and CDR2 FYNNEI come from the germline V gene. This CDR3 has 15 amino acids. Losses at the gene ends were 1 base for V and 4 bases for J; bases not matched to a gene: 5. The CDR3 is CASSEGEGGADTQYF. DNA of the CDR3: TGTGCCAGCAGTGAAGGGGAGGGCGGGGCAGATACGCAGTATTTT.

The chain joins TRBV6-5 to TRBJ2-7; the D gene is possibly TRBD1 (6 bases). Deletions cut 7 bases from V and 0 bases from J, with 16 bases between. The V gene's germline CDR1 is MNHEY and CDR2 SVGAGI. The CDR3 is 15 residues long. CDR3 DNA sequence: TGTGCCAGCAACGCCCCAGGGGACAACTCCTACGAGCAGTACTTC. This gives the protein CASNAPGDNSYEQYF.

This clone was counted once. This chain links TRBV5-1 with TRBJ2-5; 7 nucleotides line up with TRBD2. The ends lost 0 bases at V and 5 bases at J; junction bases unmatched: 4. From germline, CDR1 is SGHRS and CDR2 YFSETQ. This CDR3 has 14 residues. CDR3 DNA sequence: TGCGCCAGCAGCTTGGCCTTTAGCGGGGAGACCCAGTACTTC. Its translation: CASSLAFSGETQYF.

This chain joins TRBV12-5 and TRBJ1-2, with a weak D call TRBD1 (5 bases). The CDR3 runs to 12 residues. V lost 6 bases and J 8 bases, leaving 13 bases between the germline ends. Germline CDR1 LGHNT, CDR2 FRNRAP. Here the CDR3 reads CASGSPGGGYTF. DNA for the CDR3: TGTGCTAGTGGCTCCCCGGGGGGAGGCTACACCTTC.

The V call is TRBV3-1 (or the pseudogene TRBV3-2), the J call TRBJ1-5; 7 positions agree with TRBD1. The CDR3 loop spans 14 amino acids. The germline gives CDR1 LGHDT, CDR2 YNNKEL (reference sequence). The J segment lost 7 bases and the V segment lost 5 bases, leaving 8 bases of the junction unmatched. The CDR3 DNA reads TGTGCCAGCAGCTCACAGGGGTCGAGCCAGCCCCAGCATTTT. Translated, it gives CASSSQGSSQPQHF.

This clone has only one observation. The V call is TRBV9, the J call TRBJ2-5; the match to TRBD1 covers 7 bases. This CDR3 has 14 residues. The germline gives CDR1 SGDLS, CDR2 YYNGEE. Unmatched junction bases numbered 4, after V lost 5 bases and J lost 0 bases. The CDR3 coding sequence is TGTGCCAGCAGTCCTACAGGGGACCAAGAGACCCAGTACTTC. Translating it yields CASSPTGDQETQYF.

V is TRBV29-1 and J is TRBJ2-7; 7 bases agree with TRBD1. CDR3 length equals 13 residues. CDR1 and CDR2 from the germline V gene are SQVTM and ANQGSEA. J was trimmed by 2 bases and V by 4 bases; bases with no gene match: 5. The chain's CDR3 is CSVGDRKTYEQYF. The CDR3 DNA sequence: TGCAGCGTTGGGGACAGAAAGACCTACGAGCAGTACTTC.

The chain combines TRBV5-1 with TRBJ2-5, with D possibly being TRBD1 (6 bases). V lost 4 bases and J lost 1, with 17 bases in between. Germline V gene lookup returns CDR1 SGHRS and CDR2 YFSETQ. This CDR3 is built from 16 residues. CDR3 protein: CASSGTIGTSQETQYF. As DNA, the CDR3 is TGCGCCAGCAGCGGAACGATCGGGACATCCCAAGAGACCCAGTACTTC. Supplemented by reference TRBV5-1 and TRBJ2-5, the full variable domain reads KAGVTQTPRYLIKTRGQQVTLSCSPISGHRSVSWYQQTPGQGLQFLFEYFSETQRNKGNFPGRFSGRQFSNSRSEMNVSTLELGDSALYLCASSGTIGTSQETQYFGPGTRLLVL.